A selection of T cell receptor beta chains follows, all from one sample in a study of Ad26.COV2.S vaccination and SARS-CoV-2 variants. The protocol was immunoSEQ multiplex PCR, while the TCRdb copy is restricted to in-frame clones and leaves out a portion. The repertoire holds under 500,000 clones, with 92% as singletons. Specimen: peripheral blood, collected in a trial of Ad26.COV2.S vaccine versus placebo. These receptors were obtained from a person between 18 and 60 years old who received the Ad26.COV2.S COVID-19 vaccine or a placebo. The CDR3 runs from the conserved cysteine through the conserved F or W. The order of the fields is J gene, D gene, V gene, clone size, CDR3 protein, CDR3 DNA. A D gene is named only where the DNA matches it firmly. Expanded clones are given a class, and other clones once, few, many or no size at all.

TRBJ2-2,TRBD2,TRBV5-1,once,CASSLGLAGTGELFF,TGCGCCAGCAGCTTGGGACTAGCGGGCACCGGGGAGCTGTTTTTT
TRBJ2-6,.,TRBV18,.,CASSPPTAGGVSGANVLTF,TGTGCCAGCTCACCTCCGACAGCCGGCGGGGTCTCTGGGGCCAACGTCCTGACTTTC
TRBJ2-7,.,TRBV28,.,CASSPLLSYEQYF,TGTGCCAGCAGTCCGTTACTCTCCTACGAGCAGTACTTC
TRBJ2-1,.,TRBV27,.,CASSLSRMGEQFF,TGTGCCAGCAGTTTATCGAGAATGGGTGAGCAGTTCTTC
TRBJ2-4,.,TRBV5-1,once,CASSNTLGVAKNIQYF,TGCGCCAGCAGCAACACTTTGGGGGTAGCCAAAAACATTCAGTACTTC
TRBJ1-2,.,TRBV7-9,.,CASSLFTGYGYTF,TGTGCCAGCAGCTTATTCACGGGCTATGGCTACACCTTC
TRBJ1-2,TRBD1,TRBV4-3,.,CASSTRTGNYGYTF,TGCGCCAGCAGCACTCGGACAGGCAACTATGGCTACACCTTC
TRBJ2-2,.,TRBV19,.,CASSFYGNTGELFF,TGTGCCAGTAGTTTTTACGGAAACACCGGGGAGCTGTTTTTT
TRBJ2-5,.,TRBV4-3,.,CASSQGGRLQETQYF,TGCGCCAGCAGCCAAGGCGGACGGTTACAAGAGACCCAGTACTTC
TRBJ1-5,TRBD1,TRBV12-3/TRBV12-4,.,CASSQGANQPQHF,TGTGCCAGCAGCCAGGGGGCTAATCAGCCCCAGCATTTT
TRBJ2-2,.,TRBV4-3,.,CASSHRGTGELFF,TGCGCCAGCAGCCACAGGGGAACCGGGGAGCTGTTTTTT
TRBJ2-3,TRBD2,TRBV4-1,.,CASSQGGGRVGTDTQYF,TGCGCCAGCAGCCAGGGGGGAGGGCGAGTAGGAACAGATACGCAGTATTTT
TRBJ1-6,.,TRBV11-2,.,CASSLSGNSPLHF,TGTGCCAGCAGCTTAAGTGGGAATTCACCCCTCCACTTT
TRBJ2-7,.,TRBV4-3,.,CASSPGLGRPGRDEQYF,TGCGCCAGCAGCCCGGGCCTCGGACGCCCGGGCCGGGACGAGCAGTACTTC
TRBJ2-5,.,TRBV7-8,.,CASSLYGGQRPKTQYF,TGTGCCAGCAGCTTATACGGGGGCCAACGTCCAAAGACCCAGTACTTC
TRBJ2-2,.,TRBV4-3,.,CASSQEFQNGFGELFF,TGCGCCAGCAGCCAAGAGTTCCAGAATGGCTTCGGGGAGCTGTTTTTT
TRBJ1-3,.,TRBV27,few,CASILGTLRGNTIYF,TGTGCCAGCATTCTTGGGACCCTGCGAGGAAACACCATATATTTT
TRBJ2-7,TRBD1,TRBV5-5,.,CASSFPGQGLYEQYF,TGTGCCAGCAGCTTTCCCGGACAGGGTTTGTACGAGCAGTACTTC
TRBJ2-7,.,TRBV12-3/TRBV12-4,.,CASSLFRIGEQYF,TGTGCCAGCAGTTTATTCAGGATTGGCGAGCAGTACTTC
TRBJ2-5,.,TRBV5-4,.,CASSQKETQYF,TGTGCCAGCAGCCAGAAAGAGACCCAGTACTTC
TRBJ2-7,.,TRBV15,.,CATSNLGDEQYF,TGTGCCACCAGCAACCTCGGGGACGAGCAGTACTTC
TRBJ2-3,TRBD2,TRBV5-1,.,CASSLRTSGGSTDTQYF,TGCGCCAGCAGCCTCCGGACTAGCGGGGGAAGCACAGATACGCAGTATTTT
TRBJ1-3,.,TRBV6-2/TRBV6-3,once,CASSPRLSANLGNTIYF,TGTGCCAGCAGCCCCAGATTATCCGCCAACCTCGGAAACACCATATATTTT
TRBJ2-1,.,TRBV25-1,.,CASSESRGYNEQFF,TGTGCCAGCAGTGAATCCAGGGGCTACAATGAGCAGTTCTTC
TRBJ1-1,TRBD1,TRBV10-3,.,CAINRQGKDTEAFF,TGTGCCATCAACCGACAGGGTAAGGACACTGAAGCTTTCTTT
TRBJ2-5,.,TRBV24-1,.,CATSDGETQYF,TGTGCCACCAGTGATGGCGAGACCCAGTACTTC
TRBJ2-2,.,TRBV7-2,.,CASSLVPYGNTGELFF,TGTGCCAGCAGCTTAGTCCCCTACGGAAACACCGGGGAGCTGTTTTTT
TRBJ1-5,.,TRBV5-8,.,CASSQTNRAQPQHF,TGTGCCAGCAGCCAAACGAACAGGGCCCAGCCCCAGCATTTT
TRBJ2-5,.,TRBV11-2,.,CASSLAQAGTQYF,TGTGCCAGCAGCTTAGCCCAGGCAGGGACCCAGTACTTC
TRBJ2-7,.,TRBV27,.,CASSPRGPAYEQYF,TGTGCCAGCAGTCCCAGGGGACCGGCCTACGAGCAGTACTTC
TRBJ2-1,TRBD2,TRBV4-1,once,CASTLSGRGGNNEQFF,TGCGCCAGCACCCTATCTGGGCGGGGGGGAAACAATGAGCAGTTCTTC
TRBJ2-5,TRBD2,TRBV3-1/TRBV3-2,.,CASSLISGLGETQYF,TGTGCCAGCAGCCTCATTAGCGGGCTGGGGGAGACCCAGTACTTC
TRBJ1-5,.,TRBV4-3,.,CASSQDRNGHNQPQHF,TGCGCCAGCAGCCAAGATAGGAACGGTCACAATCAGCCCCAGCATTTT
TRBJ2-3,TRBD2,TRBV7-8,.,CASSLEASGGSSDTQYF,TGTGCCAGCAGCTTAGAGGCTAGCGGGGGGAGTTCGGATACGCAGTATTTT
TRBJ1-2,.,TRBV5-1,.,CASSPHPTDNYGYTF,TGCGCCAGCAGCCCCCACCCGACCGATAACTATGGCTACACCTTC
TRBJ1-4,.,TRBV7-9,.,CASSTEIGATNEKLFF,TGTGCCAGCAGTACAGAGATAGGGGCAACTAATGAAAAACTGTTTTTT
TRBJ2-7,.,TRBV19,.,CASSIPTAGSYEQYF,TGTGCCAGTAGTATCCCGACGGCCGGGTCCTACGAGCAGTACTTC
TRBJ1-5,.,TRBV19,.,CASGGTQAYSNQPQHF,TGTGCCAGTGGAGGGACGCAAGCATATAGCAATCAGCCCCAGCATTTT
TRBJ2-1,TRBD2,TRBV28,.,CASSRGGASNEQFF,TGTGCCAGCAGTCGCGGGGGGGCCTCAAATGAGCAGTTCTTC
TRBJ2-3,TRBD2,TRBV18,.,CASSPPGLAGGFTDTQYF,TGTGCCAGCTCACCCCCGGGACTAGCGGGGGGGTTCACAGATACGCAGTATTTT
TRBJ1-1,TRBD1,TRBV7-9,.,CASSWPDRGAVF,TGTGCCAGCAGCTGGCCCGACAGGGGCGCTGTCTTT
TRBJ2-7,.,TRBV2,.,CASSEPPSAYEQYF,TGTGCCAGCAGTGAACCACCCTCCGCATACGAGCAGTACTTC
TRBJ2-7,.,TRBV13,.,CASSLGPGQRRDYEQYF,TGTGCCAGCAGCTTAGGCCCCGGACAGAGGAGAGATTACGAGCAGTACTTC
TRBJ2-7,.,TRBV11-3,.,CASSSARGPSYEQYF,TGTGCCAGCAGCTCCGCGCGGGGACCATCCTACGAGCAGTACTTC
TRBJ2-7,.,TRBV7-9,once,CASRLRGPGYEQYF,TGTGCCAGCAGATTACGGGGGCCCGGGTACGAGCAGTACTTC
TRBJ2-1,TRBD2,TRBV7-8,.,CASSFQLAGDNEQFF,TGTGCCAGCAGCTTTCAACTAGCGGGGGACAATGAGCAGTTCTTC
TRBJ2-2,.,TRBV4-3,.,CASSHSGTLNTGELFF,TGCGCCAGCAGTCACTCGGGGACTTTAAACACCGGGGAGCTGTTTTTT